This TCR beta chain was captured by sequencing in a study of T cells in Graves' hyperthyroidism and ophthalmopathy. Study-wide points: Most expanded thyroid clonotypes above 0.001 recurred in blood.

Fresh 10 ml peripheral blood yielded PBMCs. Details on this clonotype: Its antigen remains unidentified.

There were TCR beta CDR3 regions amplified from RNA transcripts. The study used the HTBI primer set for a first-round RT-PCR of the TCR CDR3. TCRdb recomputed calls from the multiplex PCR reads with MiXCR, one row per CDR3 protein. The sample lists some 720,000 distinct CDR3 sequences; around 17% were seen once. Per germline, CDR1 MNHNS and CDR2 SASEGT. This CDR3 region has 17 residues. V gave up 5 bases and J gave up 9 bases, with 23 bases separating them. The TCR was taken from a man aged 18 to 30 with Graves' hyperthyroidism. Sequencing was carried out using blood. The chain carries TRBV6-1 and TRBJ1-6, with a possible D match to TRBD1 (6 bases). CDR3 region: CASSSPYGGRLGSPLHF. The CDR3, as DNA: TGTGCCAGCAGTTCCCCCTATGGGGGGCGACTCGGTTCACCCCTCCACTTT.